One and the same sample provided the 20 T cell receptor beta chains below, sequenced in a study of T cell responses to AZD1222 COVID-19 vaccine. Profiling relied on immunoSEQ multiplex PCR, and the TCRdb table lists in-frame clones only, not all of them. In the table there are over 70,000 clones, roughly 87% of which are singletons. This sample comprised peripheral blood, obtained 28 days after the second AZD1222 dose. These receptors all come from an adult who received the AZD1222 COVID-19 vaccine.

The J gene is TRBJ2-3, the V gene TRBV3-1 (or the pseudogene TRBV3-2); 10 bases line up with TRBD2. The CDR3 runs 16 residues. CDR1 LGHDT and CDR2 YNNKEL come from the germline V gene (reference sequence). J gave up 7 bases and V 0 bases, and 7 bases lay outside the gene matches. DNA for the CDR3: TGTGCCAGCAGCCAAGAACCGCTAGCGGGAGCAAATACGCAGTATTTT. Protein: CASSQEPLAGANTQYF.

The gene calls are TRBV11-3 and TRBJ1-1, with 12 bases fitting TRBD1. Losses at the gene ends were 8 bases for V and 10 bases for J; bases not matched to a gene: 11. CDR3 length: 14 residues. The germline V gene has CDR1 SGHNT and CDR2 YENEEA. CDR3 in DNA: TGTGCCAGCTCCCGCTCGGGACAGGGGGCTGGAGCTTTCTTT. Translated: CASSRSGQGAGAFF.

This clone was seen once. The chain employs TRBV11-1 and TRBJ1-3; D is undetermined. In germline, CDR1 is SGHAT, CDR2 FQDESV (reference sequence). The ends were cut back, 5 bases at V and 2 bases at J, with 4 bases in the middle. CDR3 length: 12 residues. The CDR3 here is CASSAAGNTIYF. CDR3 sequence (DNA): TGTGCCAGCAGCGCTGCTGGAAACACCATATATTTT. The variable domain in full, with the rest retrieved from reference TRBV11-1 and TRBJ1-3, is EAEVAQSPRYKITEKSQAVAFWCDPISGHATLYWYRQILGQGPELLVQFQDESVVDDSQLPKDRFSAERLKGVDSTLKIQPAELGDSAMYLCASSAAGNTIYFGEGSWLTVV.

The J gene is TRBJ1-6, the V gene TRBV5-1; 11 bases map to TRBD1. Germline V gives CDR1 SGHRS, CDR2 YFSETQ. The CDR3 contains 16 residues. V dropped 3 bases and J dropped 5; count of bases not matched to a gene: 4. The CDR3 is CASSSGQGADNSPLHF. CDR3 nucleotide sequence: TGCGCCAGCAGCTCCGGACAGGGGGCCGATAATTCACCCCTCCACTTT.

This chain joins TRBV30 and TRBJ2-1; the D is unclear. Trimming removed 1 base at V and 12 bases at J, with 10 bases between. Germline-derived CDR1 and CDR2 are GTSNPN and SVGIG (reference sequence). The CDR3 length is 11 residues. The CDR3, as DNA: TGTGCCTGGAGTGGTTTATTGGCGCAGTTCTTC. Encoded protein: CAWSGLLAQFF.

This clone has just one count. This chain uses TRBV12-5 with TRBJ1-2; 9 nucleotides agree with TRBD1. The CDR3 covers 13 residues. The germline gives CDR1 LGHNT, CDR2 FRNRAP. V dropped 7 bases and J dropped 4; count of bases not matched to a gene: 4. CDR3 coding DNA: TGTGCTAGTGCCCTGACAGGGGGCTATGGCTACACCTTC. Translation: CASALTGGYGYTF.

The chain links TRBV5-5 to TRBJ2-1; 7 bases fit TRBD1. Germline CDR1 and CDR2: SGHKS and YYEKEE (reference sequence). J was trimmed by 6 bases and V by 2 bases; bases with no gene match: 5. CDR3 length equals 14 residues. CDR3 in DNA: TGTGCCAGCAGCTTATGGACAGGAGGCAATGAGCAGTTCTTC. Its protein is CASSLWTGGNEQFF. Full variable domain (rest looked up from reference TRBV5-5 and TRBJ2-1): DAGVTQSPTHLIKTRGQQVTLRCSPISGHKSVSWYQQVLGQGPQFIFQYYEKEERGRGNFPDRFSARQFPNYSSELNVNALLLGDSALYLCASSLWTGGNEQFFGPGTRLTVL.

This chain joins TRBV7-2 and TRBJ1-3, with D unclear. The CDR3 has 17 residues. CDR1 is SGHTA, CDR2 FQGNSA, per germline. V dropped 2 bases and J dropped 1 base, with 15 bases sitting between them. The CDR3: CASSLLTHLNSGNTIYF. CDR3 coding DNA: TGTGCCAGCAGCTTATTGACCCACTTAAATTCTGGAAACACCATATATTTT. Using reference TRBV7-2 and TRBJ1-3 for the parts outside the CDR3, the full variable domain is GAGVSQSPSNKVTEKGKDVELRCDPISGHTALYWYRQSLGQGLEFLIYFQGNSAPDKSGLPSDRFSAERTGGSVSTLTIQRTQQEDSAVYLCASSLLTHLNSGNTIYFGEGSWLTVV.

The V gene is TRBV25-1, the J gene TRBJ1-1; 7 bases agree with TRBD1. CDR3 size: 13 residues. The germline V gene encodes CDR1 MGHDK and CDR2 SYGVNS. The V segment lost 2 bases and the J segment 12 bases; nucleotides outside the gene matches: 9. The CDR3 is CASSEIDRDDTFF. The CDR3 bases are TGTGCCAGCAGTGAAATCGACAGGGATGATACTTTCTTT.

This clone was counted between two and nine times. The chain couples TRBV25-1 to TRBJ1-1, with D perhaps matching TRBD1 (5 bases). V shed 7 bases and J shed 3 bases, with 15 bases lying between them. CDR3 length: 14 amino acids. Germline assignment: CDR1 MGHDK and CDR2 SYGVNS. DNA of the CDR3: TGTGCCAGCATAGGAGAAGGGGCGCACACTGAAGCTTTCTTT. Amino acids: CASIGEGAHTEAFF.

This chain joins TRBV24-1 and TRBJ2-1, with 7 bases that match TRBD2. Germline V gene lookup returns CDR1 KGHDR and CDR2 SFDVKD. This CDR3 has 15 residues. Trimming took 2 bases from V and 7 from J; bases not matched to a gene: 7. The CDR3 region has the DNA TGTGCCACCAGTGATTGGGTGGGGGGGGGAAATGAGCAGTTCTTC. Protein sequence: CATSDWVGGGNEQFF.

This chain links TRBV7-2 with TRBJ2-2; 9 nucleotides match TRBD2. This CDR3 is built from 17 residues. V was clipped by 5 bases and J by 2 bases; unmatched bases: 9. The germline V gene has CDR1 SGHTA and CDR2 FQGNSA. The CDR3 DNA reads as TGTGCCAGCAGCCCCAGCGGGCTAGCGGGAAACACCGGGGAGCTGTTTTTT. Its translation: CASSPSGLAGNTGELFF.

CDR3 region: CASSQGTGGPADTQYF. The CDR3 DNA follows: TGCGCCAGCAGCCAAGGGACAGGGGGACCGGCAGATACGCAGTATTTT. This sequence joins TRBV4-1 and TRBJ2-3; 10 bases align to TRBD1. Germline CDR1 is MGHRA and CDR2 is YSYEKL. Losses at the gene ends were 1 base for V and 4 bases for J; bases not matched to a gene: 5. CDR3 length: 16 amino acids.

The chain recombines TRBV7-9 with TRBJ2-3, with TRBD2 as a possible D gene (6 bases). This CDR3 contains 14 residues. In germline, CDR1 is SEHNR, CDR2 FQNEAQ (reference sequence). V lost 3 bases and J 0 bases, leaving 7 bases between the germline ends. Written as DNA, the CDR3 is TGTGCCAGCAGCTTTGGACTAAGCACAGATACGCAGTATTTT. This encodes CASSFGLSTDTQYF.

The gene calls are TRBV6-8 and TRBJ2-7, with 8 bases lining up with TRBD2. The V segment lost 2 bases and the J segment 2 bases; nucleotides outside the gene matches: 11. The CDR3 covers 17 residues. Germline CDR1 reads MNHGY; CDR2 reads SAAAGT. DNA of the CDR3: TGTGCCAGCAGTTACCGGGTCCCGACTAGCGATACCTACGAGCAGTACGTC. Protein: CASSYRVPTSDTYEQYV.

This clone was seen a single time. The chain carries TRBV5-4 and TRBJ2-5, with 11 bases identical to TRBD1. CDR3 length equals 15 residues. The trim removed 1 base at V and 4 bases at J, leaving 3 bases unmatched. Per the germline V gene, CDR1 is SGHNT and CDR2 is YYREEE (reference sequence). The CDR3 sequence: CASSLRTGGGETQYF. Written as DNA, the CDR3 is TGTGCCAGCAGCTTGAGGACAGGGGGCGGAGAGACCCAGTACTTC. Drawing the rest from reference TRBV5-4 and TRBJ2-5, the complete variable domain is ETGVTQSPTHLIKTRGQQVTLRCSSQSGHNTVSWYQQALGQGPQFIFQYYREEENGRGNFPPRFSGLQFPNYSSELNVNALELDDSALYLCASSLRTGGGETQYFGPGTRLLVL.

Notes on this clone: The sample has other DNA sequences that encode this CDR3 too. CDR3 amino acids: CASMGANYGYTF. The CDR3 bases are TGTGCCAGTATGGGTGCCAACTATGGCTACACCTTC. The V gene is TRBV19, the J gene TRBJ1-2; unclear D gene. The germline V gene has CDR1 LNHDA and CDR2 SQIVND (reference sequence). The CDR3 consists of 12 residues. The ends were cut back, 7 bases at V and 2 bases at J, with 8 bases in the middle.

The chain combines TRBV2 with TRBJ1-1; tentative D call: TRBD1 (6 bases). The length of the CDR3 is 15 residues. V lost 5 bases and J 1 base, leaving 14 bases between the germline ends. The germline gives CDR1 SNHLY, CDR2 FYNNEI. The CDR3 spells CASSHRAGPNTEAFF. The CDR3 region has the DNA TGTGCCAGCAGTCACAGGGCGGGCCCGAACACTGAAGCTTTCTTT.

The chain recombines TRBV12-3 or TRBV12-4 with TRBJ2-1; D is ambiguous. The CDR3 covers 12 residues. Trimming pared 3 bases from V and 9 bases from J, leaving 9 bases between. CDR3 loop: CASSLVLLEQFF. As DNA, the CDR3 is TGTGCCAGCAGTTTGGTTCTACTTGAGCAGTTCTTC.

The chain carries TRBV6-5 and TRBJ1-4; a weak D match, TRBD1 (5 bases). The V and J ends lost 0 bases and 10 bases respectively, with 12 bases between them. The V gene's germline CDR1 is MNHEY and CDR2 SVGAGI. This CDR3 has 14 residues. CDR3 loop: CASSYSGPTGKLFF. The CDR3 DNA sequence: TGTGCCAGCAGTTACTCTGGGCCAACAGGAAAACTGTTTTTT.